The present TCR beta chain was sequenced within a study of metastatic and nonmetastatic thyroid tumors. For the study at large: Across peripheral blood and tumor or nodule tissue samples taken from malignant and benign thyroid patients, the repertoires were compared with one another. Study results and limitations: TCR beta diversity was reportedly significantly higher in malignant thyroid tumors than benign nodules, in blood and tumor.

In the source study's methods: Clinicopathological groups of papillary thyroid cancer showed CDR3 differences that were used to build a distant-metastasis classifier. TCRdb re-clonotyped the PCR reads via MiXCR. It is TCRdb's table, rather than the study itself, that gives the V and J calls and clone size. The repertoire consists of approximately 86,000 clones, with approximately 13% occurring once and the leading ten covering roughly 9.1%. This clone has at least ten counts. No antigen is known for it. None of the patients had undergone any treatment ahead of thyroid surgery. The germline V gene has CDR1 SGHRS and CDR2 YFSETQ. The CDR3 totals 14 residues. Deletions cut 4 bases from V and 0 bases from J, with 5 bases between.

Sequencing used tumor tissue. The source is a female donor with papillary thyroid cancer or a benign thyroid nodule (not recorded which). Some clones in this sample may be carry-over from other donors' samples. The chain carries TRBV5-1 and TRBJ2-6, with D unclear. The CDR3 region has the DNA TGCGCCAGCAGCAGGGACTCTGGGGCCAACGTCCTGACTTTC. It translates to CASSRDSGANVLTF.